This TCR beta chain is drawn from a study of blood T cell repertoires in COVID-19. Overall study: Whether acute or convalescent, the COVID-19 samples came from the United States, Italy and Spain. PBMCs, B-cell-depleted T cells, or T cells were the source of the cDNA or gDNA that made up the material.

The CDR3 runs to 16 residues. The V segment lost 3 bases and the J segment 2 bases; nucleotides outside the gene matches: 7. Germline V gene sequence: CDR1 SGHRS, CDR2 YFSETQ. In the source study's methods: For nucleated cells, counts were estimated from reference gene primer amplification. Clones were sequenced by immunoSEQ multiplex PCR, and TCRdb holds only the in-frame ones, with some missing. The V and J calls and clone size come from that table; D and trimming were worked out from the DNA. The sample records about 150,000 clones, 85% to 90% being singletons. Sequenced sample: peripheral blood. The chain carries TRBV5-1 and TRBJ2-5, with 10 bases fitting TRBD2. The TCR sequence derives from a woman aged 60-75 years with active COVID-19. The DNA of the CDR3 is TGCGCCAGCAGCTCCCACGGGACTAGCGTTCAAGAGACCCAGTACTTC. It encodes CASSSHGTSVQETQYF.